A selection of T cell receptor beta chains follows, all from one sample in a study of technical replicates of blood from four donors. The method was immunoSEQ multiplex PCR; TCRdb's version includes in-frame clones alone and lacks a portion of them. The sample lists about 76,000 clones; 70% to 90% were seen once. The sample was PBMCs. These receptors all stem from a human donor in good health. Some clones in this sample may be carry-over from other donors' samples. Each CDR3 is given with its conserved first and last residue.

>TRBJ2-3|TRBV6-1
CASSENGRAKDTQYF
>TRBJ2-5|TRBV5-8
CASSLAGRETQYF
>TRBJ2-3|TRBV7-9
CASSLTGDAYTQYF
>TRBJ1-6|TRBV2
CASMGQGDSPLHF
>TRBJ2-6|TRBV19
CASSIKPSAGANVLTF
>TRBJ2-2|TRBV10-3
CAITQGTGELFF
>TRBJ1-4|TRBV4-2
CASSVGTGYEKLFF
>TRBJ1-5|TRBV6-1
CASWDRGGNQPQHF
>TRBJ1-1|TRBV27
CASSFLAENTEAFF
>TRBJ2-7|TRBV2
CARGTGDEQYF
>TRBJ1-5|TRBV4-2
CASSSRQTYSNQPQHF
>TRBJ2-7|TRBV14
CASSQAWGGSGRLEQYF
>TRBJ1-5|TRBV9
CASSGERDDQPQHF
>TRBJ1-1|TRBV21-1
CASSNNFSRGYTEAFF
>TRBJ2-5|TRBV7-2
CASSQWGLETQYF
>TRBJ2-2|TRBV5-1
CASTNVTGVTGELFF
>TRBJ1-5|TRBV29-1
CSVGRDRGQPQHF
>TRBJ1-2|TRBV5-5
CASSLPGQTNYGYTF
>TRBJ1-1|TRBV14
CASSRLGTEAFF
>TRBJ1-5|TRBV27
CASSFLGADQPQHF
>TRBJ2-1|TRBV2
CASRWSGGAYNEQFF
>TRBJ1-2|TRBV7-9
CASSDSSPTGGIYGYTF
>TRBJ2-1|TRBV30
CAWSVIYNEQFF
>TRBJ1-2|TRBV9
CASSPTGDVYGYTF
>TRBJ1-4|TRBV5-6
CASSFRDSNEKLFF
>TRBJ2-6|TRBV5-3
CARSLDQGGSGANVLTF
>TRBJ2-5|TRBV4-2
CASSQVRTSGGAGETQYF
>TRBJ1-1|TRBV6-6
CASSLNRGNTEAFF
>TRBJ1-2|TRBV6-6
CASSHGGQLANYGYTF
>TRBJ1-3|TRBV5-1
CASSLAETSGNTIYF
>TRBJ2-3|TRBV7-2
CASSLMASGGAGDTQYF
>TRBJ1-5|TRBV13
CASSLDSSTVPTTGYRQPQHF
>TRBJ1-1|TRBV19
CASSILEGEAFF
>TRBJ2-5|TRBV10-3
CAISPGLAEKTQYF
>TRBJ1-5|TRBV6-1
CASSPLSTSGQPQHF
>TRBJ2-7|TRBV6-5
CASSRDPGQGAEQYF
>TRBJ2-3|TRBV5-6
CASRRGGGRGTDTQYF
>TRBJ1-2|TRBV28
CASSPGVQSYGYTF
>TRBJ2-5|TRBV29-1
CSVLTRYQETQYF
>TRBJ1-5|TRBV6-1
CASSERRNQPQHF
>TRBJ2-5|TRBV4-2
CASSQPLAWETQYF
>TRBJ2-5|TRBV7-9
CASSPAPAGGKETQYF
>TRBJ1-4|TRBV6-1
CTSSVRGIHEKLFF
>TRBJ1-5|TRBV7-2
CASSMERNQPQHF
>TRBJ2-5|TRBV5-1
CASSMRTGEPQETQYF